These 16 T cell receptor beta chains were all obtained from the same sample, sequenced in a study of early T cells in non-severe SARS-CoV-2 infection. One entry per CDR3 protein results from TCRdb running MiXCR on the 5' RACE reads. The table records tens of thousands of distinct CDR3 sequences, roughly 15% of them present only once. The sample in question was whole blood, obtained at baseline. The source is an adult who was a healthcare worker with PCR-confirmed SARS-CoV-2 infection or an uninfected control (not recorded which).

This clonotype was counted ten times or more. This sequence joins TRBV24-1 and TRBJ2-2; the D gene is possibly TRBD2 (5 bases). V was trimmed by 9 bases and J by 3 bases, leaving 10 bases between them. CDR1 is KGHDR, CDR2 SFDVKD, per germline. The CDR3 runs to 13 residues. DNA of the CDR3: TGTGCCACCGGGAGTTCGGACACCGGGGAGCTGTTTTTT. It codes for CATGSSDTGELFF.

The V and J genes are TRBV7-2 and TRBJ1-1; TRBD1 agrees at 7 bases. From germline, CDR1 is SGHTA and CDR2 FQGNSA. CDR3 size: 13 residues. The trim removed 5 bases at V and 11 bases at J, leaving 11 bases unmatched. CDR3 protein: CASSPRRTGWAFF. The CDR3 bases are TGTGCCAGCAGCCCCCGGAGGACAGGCTGGGCTTTCTTT.

The chain has TRBV28 and TRBJ2-5; D ambiguous. CDR3 size: 12 residues. The V end lost 6 bases, the J end lost 2 bases, and 7 bases lay between the germline ends. Germline CDR1 and CDR2: MDHEN and SYDVKM. CDR3 protein: CASRSVQETQYF. As DNA, the CDR3 is TGTGCCAGCAGGTCCGTGCAAGAGACCCAGTACTTC.

The CDR3 coding sequence is TGTGCCAGCAGTTTATCCCCGGCACCAGAAACCACAGATACGCAGTATTTT. Its protein is CASSLSPAPETTDTQYF. V and J are TRBV27 and TRBJ2-3, with no clear D. Germline V gene lookup returns CDR1 MNHEY and CDR2 SMNVEV (reference sequence). The CDR3 sequence is 17 residues long. The V end lost 0 bases, the J end lost 2 bases, and 15 bases lay between the germline ends.

The chain has TRBV10-2 and TRBJ2-4, with a possible D match to TRBD1 (6 bases). The CDR3 runs 15 residues. CDR1 is WSHSY and CDR2 is SAAADI in the germline V gene. Trimming left V 6 bases short and J 0 bases short, with 12 bases between. CDR3 residues: CASRTGWGAKNIQYF. The CDR3, as DNA: TGCGCCAGCAGAACAGGGTGGGGAGCCAAAAACATTCAGTACTTC.

In this sample, this clonotype turned up many times. The chain recombines TRBV6-6 with TRBJ1-6, with D unclear. This CDR3 has 16 amino acids. Trimming removed 5 bases at V and 4 bases at J, with 15 bases between. Germline lookup yields CDR1 MNHNY and CDR2 SVGAGI (reference sequence). CDR3 DNA: TGTGCCAGCAGTACTGACACAATACGGTATAATTCACCCCTCCACTTT. This translates into CASSTDTIRYNSPLHF.

This clonotype was counted ten times or more. The rearrangement joins TRBV3-1 to TRBJ2-7, with 10 nucleotides matching TRBD2. The CDR3 contains 16 residues. The V gene end was trimmed by 1 base and the J gene end by 4 bases; junction bases not matched to a gene: 7. Germline V gene lookup returns CDR1 LGHDT and CDR2 YNNKEL (reference sequence). CDR3 DNA sequence: TGTGCCAGCAGCCAAGGTGGAGCGGGAGGGTTTTACGAGCAGTACTTC. Translating gives CASSQGGAGGFYEQYF.

This clonotype was recorded a few times. J is TRBJ2-3 and V is TRBV6-4; D perhaps matches TRBD2 (6 bases). Deletions cut 7 bases from V and 6 bases from J, with 20 bases between. The length of the CDR3 is 15 residues. The germline V gene encodes CDR1 MRHNA and CDR2 SNTAGT. CDR3 DNA: TGTGCCAGCACCATAGCGGAGAGGTGTAAGGATACGCAGTATTTT. Residues: CASTIAERCKDTQYF.

This rearrangement joins TRBV11-2 to TRBJ2-3; no definite D call. This CDR3 region has 12 residues. Germline V gene lookup returns CDR1 SGHAT and CDR2 FQNNGV. V was trimmed by 5 bases and J by 2 bases, leaving 5 bases between them. The CDR3 loop is CASSLTTDTQYF. CDR3 nucleotide sequence: TGTGCCAGCAGCCTAACCACAGATACGCAGTATTTT.

The chain is built from TRBV28 and TRBJ2-3, with 7 bases identical to TRBD2. Looked up from germline, CDR1 is MDHEN and CDR2 is SYDVKM. This CDR3 has 15 residues. V gave up 7 bases and J gave up 8 bases; unmatched junction bases: 15. The CDR3 is CASNPPAASGGTQYF. The CDR3 DNA follows: TGTGCCAGCAACCCCCCGGCGGCTAGCGGAGGTACGCAGTATTTT.

The rearrangement joins TRBV5-6 to TRBJ1-6; D perhaps matches TRBD1 (5 bases). The CDR3 runs to 15 residues. Germline V gene lookup returns CDR1 SGHDT and CDR2 YYEEEE. Trimming left V 4 bases short and J 10 bases short, with 18 bases between. In nucleotides, the CDR3 is TGTGCCAGCAGCCGTTTCGGGGTCGGGGACTCACCCCTCCACTTT. It codes for CASSRFGVGDSPLHF.

This clonotype was counted many times. This chain links TRBV5-4 with TRBJ2-3; 7 positions match TRBD1. The V gene's germline CDR1 is SGHNT and CDR2 YYREEE (reference sequence). The CDR3 is made up of 13 amino acids. CDR3 in amino acids: CVPGTALTDTQYF. The CDR3 DNA sequence: TGTGTCCCGGGGACAGCATTAACAGATACGCAGTATTTT.

The chain combines TRBV5-1 with TRBJ2-3; D could derive from TRBD1 or TRBD2 (5 bases each). The CDR3 totals 14 residues. Germline V gene sequence: CDR1 SGHRS, CDR2 YFSETQ. Deletions cut 6 bases from V and 2 bases from J, with 13 bases between. The CDR3, as DNA: TGCGCCAGCAAGAGAGGGGACCCCACAGATACGCAGTATTTT. Translated, it gives CASKRGDPTDTQYF. The full variable domain, rest sourced from reference TRBV5-1 and TRBJ2-3, is KAGVTQTPRYLIKTRGQQVTLSCSPISGHRSVSWYQQTPGQGLQFLFEYFSETQRNKGNFPGRFSGRQFSNSRSEMNVSTLELGDSALYLCASKRGDPTDTQYFGPGTRLTVL.

The chain uses TRBV29-1 and TRBJ2-3; D is unresolved. The CDR3 loop spans 14 amino acids. Deletions cut 1 base from V and 4 bases from J, with 12 bases between. CDR1 is SQVTM and CDR2 is ANQGSEA in the germline V gene. The CDR3 DNA follows: TGCAGCGTTGAAGGCCCTTCCGGCGCAGATACGCAGTATTTT. As protein: CSVEGPSGADTQYF.

This clonotype has a handful of counts. The chain has TRBV18 and TRBJ1-1, with D perhaps TRBD1 (5 bases). The CDR3 loop spans 14 amino acids. V shed 2 bases and J shed 5 bases, with 12 bases lying between them. Per the germline V gene, CDR1 is KGHSH and CDR2 is LQKENI. The CDR3 region has the DNA TGTGCCAGCTCACCAGAAACAGGCCGGACTGAAGCTTTCTTT. This gives the protein CASSPETGRTEAFF.

The rearrangement uses TRBV4-2 and TRBJ1-2; 7 bases align to TRBD1. The CDR3 loop spans 14 amino acids. The J segment lost 4 bases and the V segment lost 2 bases, leaving 4 bases of the junction unmatched. Looked up from germline, CDR1 is LGHNA and CDR2 is YNFKEQ. CDR3: CASSQMGQSYGYTF. The CDR3 nucleotides read TGTGCCAGCAGCCAAATGGGACAGTCCTATGGCTACACCTTC.